The present TCR beta chain was sequenced within a study of blood T cell repertoires in COVID-19. Whole-study context: The study drew acute and convalescent COVID-19 samples from the United States, Italy and Spain. T cells, B-cell-depleted T cells, or PBMCs provided the cDNA or gDNA that served as material.

V lost 4 bases to trimming and J lost 4 bases, with 12 bases between them. CDR1 and CDR2 from the germline V gene are SGDLS and YYNGEE. The CDR3 covers 14 residues. Assay: immunoSEQ multiplex PCR; the TCRdb copy retains only in-frame clones and omits some. The sample has fewer than 300,000 clones, about 90% seen once. This clonotype was obtained from a woman in her thirties or forties who had recovered from COVID-19. This chain connects TRBV9 to TRBJ2-1; D uncertain. The sequencing input was peripheral blood. The chain's CDR3 is CASSLVAQYNEQFF. In DNA form, the CDR3 reads TGTGCCAGCAGCCTCGTGGCACAGTACAATGAGCAGTTCTTC.